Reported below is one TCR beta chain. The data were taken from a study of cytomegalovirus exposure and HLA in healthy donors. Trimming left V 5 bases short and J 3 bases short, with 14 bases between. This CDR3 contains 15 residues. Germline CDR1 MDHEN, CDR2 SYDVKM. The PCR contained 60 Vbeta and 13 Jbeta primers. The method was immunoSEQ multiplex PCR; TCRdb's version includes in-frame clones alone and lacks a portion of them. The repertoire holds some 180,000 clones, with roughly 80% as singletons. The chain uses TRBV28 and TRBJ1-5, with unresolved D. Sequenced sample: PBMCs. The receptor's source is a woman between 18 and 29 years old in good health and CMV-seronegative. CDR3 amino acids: CASSTPGEANQPQHF. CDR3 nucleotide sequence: TGTGCCAGCAGTACCCCTGGGGAGGCCAATCAGCCCCAGCATTTT.